Detailed here is one T cell receptor beta chain. This sample was included in a study of blood T cell repertoires in COVID-19. The repertoire was sequenced with immunoSEQ multiplex PCR; TCRdb's copy has only in-frame clones and lacks some. Of over 70,000 clones listed, approximately 71% are singletons. Germline V lookup: CDR1 KGHSH, CDR2 LQKENI. This CDR3 contains 13 residues. The V and J ends lost 5 bases and 5 bases respectively, with 12 bases between them. The TCR was taken from a man between 65 and 85 years old with COVID-19, enrolled during active disease. Sequencing used peripheral blood. The chain uses TRBV18 and TRBJ1-1; D call uncertain. The CDR3 protein is CASSTPERTEAFF. The CDR3 DNA sequence: TGTGCCAGCTCAACCCCAGAGAGGACTGAAGCTTTCTTT. Combining the CDR3 with reference TRBV18 and TRBJ1-1 gives the whole variable domain NAGVMQNPRHLVRRRGQEARLRCSPMKGHSHVYWYRQLPEEGLKFMVYLQKENIIDESGMPKERFSAEFPKEGPSILRIQQVVRGDSAAYFCASSTPERTEAFFGQGTRLTVV.